This section outlines one T cell receptor (beta chain) sequence together with its context. The antigen is not known. V was clipped by 6 bases and J by 4 bases; unmatched bases: 2. Germline-derived CDR1 and CDR2 are MNHEY and SVGEGT. This CDR3 is built from 14 residues. Each CDR3 protein is one row after TCRdb ran MiXCR on the reads. The sample lists 110,000 or so distinct CDR3 sequences, around 30% occurring once. This entry is derived from a study of T cell repertoires in cytomegalovirus infection. Study-wide results and limits: Across the ex vivo response, the dominant clonotypes were HLA-C-restricted CMV-specific TCR beta clonotypes. Summed frequency of shared TCR beta families picked out CMV carriers who also had the relevant HLA.

The source is a human donor in good health (CMV status not recorded). Some clones in this sample may be carry-over from other donors' samples. The sample consisted of CD8+ T cells from cultured PBMCs, taken from culture after CMV antigen stimulation. The chain carries TRBV6-2 or TRBV6-3 and TRBJ2-3, with 12 bases lining up with TRBD1. CDR3 coding DNA: TGTGCCAGCAGGGGACAGGGGGCCGCAGATACGCAGTATTTT. Residues: CASRGQGAADTQYF.